What follows are 22 T cell receptor beta chains derived from one specimen sequenced in a study of blood T cell repertoires in COVID-19 (TCRdb year 2020). The receptor library was made with the immunoSEQ multiplex PCR assay. TCRdb stores this immuneACCESS table with in-frame sequences only. Part of the clones is absent; in the studies checked, under half of the shortfall reflects unresolved V genes, and no reason is known for the rest. The sample contains about 160,000 clones, less than 85% of them found a single time. Over 3% of the sample belongs to the ten largest clones. The sequenced sample was peripheral blood. The source is a human donor with acute or convalescent COVID-19. The donor label of this sample is uncertain.

A remark on this clone: Other DNA sequences in this sample translate to the same CDR3. V and J are TRBV6-5 and TRBJ1-1, with no clear D. V lost 0 bases to trimming and J lost 1 base, with 3 bases between them. Germline V gene sequence: CDR1 MNHEY, CDR2 SVGAGI. The CDR3 spans 13 residues. Here the CDR3 reads CASSYSRNTEAFF. The CDR3 coding sequence is TGTGCCAGCAGTTACTCTAGGAACACTGAAGCTTTCTTT.

V usage is TRBV5-1 and J usage is TRBJ1-1; D uncertain. The CDR3 is 15 residues long. V was pared by 0 bases and J by 1 base, with 10 bases between. Germline loops: CDR1 SGHRS, CDR2 YFSETQ. In nucleotides, the CDR3 is TGCGCCAGCAGCTTGGACTCATTGAAGAACACTGAAGCTTTCTTT. This codes for CASSLDSLKNTEAFF.

This clone was picked up one time. The chain carries TRBV7-2 and TRBJ1-1; D uncertain. V shed 3 bases and J shed 2 bases, with 10 bases lying between them. Germline CDR1 and CDR2: SGHTA and FQGNSA. The CDR3 length is 14 residues. As DNA, the CDR3 is TGTGCCAGCAGCTTTGACATTGACAACACTGAAGCTTTCTTT. Translation: CASSFDIDNTEAFF.

The rearrangement joins TRBV28 to TRBJ1-1; tentatively, D is TRBD1 (5 bases). V was clipped by 6 bases and J by 8 bases, with 19 bases between them. In germline, CDR1 is MDHEN, CDR2 SYDVKM. This CDR3 contains 14 residues. The CDR3 spells CASSTPGGAGEAFF. The DNA of the CDR3 is TGTGCCAGCAGCACCCCGGGGGGTGCTGGGGAAGCTTTCTTT.

The chain uses TRBV9 and TRBJ1-4; no reliable D call. The germline V gene has CDR1 SGDLS and CDR2 YYNGEE. CDR3 length: 14 amino acids. Between the trimmed V and J ends, which lost 0 bases and 6 bases, there was a span of 9 bases. CDR3 DNA sequence: TGTGCCAGCAGCGTAGGCGGCGCCGATGAAAAACTGTTTTTT. Residues: CASSVGGADEKLFF. Combining the CDR3 with reference TRBV9 and TRBJ1-4 gives the whole variable domain DSGVTQTPKHLITATGQRVTLRCSPRSGDLSVYWYQQSLDQGLQFLIQYYNGEERAKGNILERFSAQQFPDLHSELNLSSLELGDSALYFCASSVGGADEKLFFGSGTQLSVL.

The gene calls are TRBV9 and TRBJ2-2, with TRBD2 matching over 8 bases. The CDR3 consists of 14 residues. V trimming: 4 bases; J trimming: 6 bases; junction bases outside the gene matches: 5. Germline V gene data show CDR1 as SGDLS and CDR2 as YYNGEE. The CDR3 sequence: CASSSGGRPGELFF. The CDR3 nucleotides read TGTGCCAGCAGCTCGGGGGGGCGGCCCGGGGAGCTGTTTTTT.

This clone appeared a single time. The chain carries TRBV21-1 and TRBJ1-1. TRBV21-1 is reported as a pseudogene. The CDR3 covers 17 residues. The CDR3 here is CASSSPGGRGLIPEAFF. Written as DNA, the CDR3 is TGTGCCAGCAGCTCCCCCGGGGGGCGCGGCTTAATCCCTGAAGCTTTCTTT.

The chain recombines TRBV5-5 with TRBJ2-4, with TRBD2 as a possible D gene (5 bases). Trimming pared 2 bases from V and 6 bases from J, leaving 6 bases between. From germline, CDR1 is SGHKS and CDR2 YYEKEE (reference sequence). This CDR3 has 12 residues. The CDR3 is CASSFEGNIQYF. The CDR3 bases are TGTGCCAGCAGCTTTGAGGGAAACATTCAGTACTTC.

The J gene is TRBJ2-7, the V gene TRBV6-5; possible D gene TRBD2, 7 bases. The germline CDR1 and CDR2 sequences are MNHEY and SVGAGI. V was pared by 8 bases and J by 13 bases, with 18 bases between. CDR3 length: 11 amino acids. The CDR3 region is CASPKGGTGYF. In DNA, the CDR3 is TGTGCCAGCCCGAAGGGGGGGACGGGCTACTTC.

The gene calls are TRBV18 and TRBJ1-4, with a possible D match to TRBD1 (5 bases). CDR1 KGHSH and CDR2 LQKENI come from the germline V gene. This CDR3 is built from 15 residues. V lost 4 bases and J 5 bases, leaving 14 bases between the germline ends. The CDR3 DNA reads TGTGCCAGCTCACAGCTACAGGCAGAGAATGAAAAACTGTTTTTT. This gives the protein CASSQLQAENEKLFF.

This sequence joins TRBV5-1 and TRBJ2-7; TRBD1 matches at 8 bases. The CDR3 covers 15 residues. Germline V gene sequence: CDR1 SGHRS, CDR2 YFSETQ. The V and J ends lost 4 bases and 8 bases, in that order; junction bases with no gene match: 14. The CDR3 region has the DNA TGCGCCAGCAGCGCCGCCGGGACAGGTGGGACGAAGCAGTACTTC. Translated, it gives CASSAAGTGGTKQYF.

V gene TRBV5-1 combines with J gene TRBJ2-1; 9 nucleotides line up with TRBD1. Trimming took 4 bases from V and 4 from J; bases not matched to a gene: 6. The CDR3 has 15 amino acids. Germline loops: CDR1 SGHRS, CDR2 YFSETQ. CDR3 nucleotides: TGCGCCAGCAGCCGGGGACAGGGTCTTTACAATGAGCAGTTCTTC. Encoded protein: CASSRGQGLYNEQFF.

The chain employs TRBV5-1 and TRBJ1-2; D might be TRBD1 (6 bases). Germline V CDR1 and CDR2: SGHRS, YFSETQ. CDR3 length: 15 residues. Trimming cost V 4 bases and J 0 bases, with 13 bases left between them. CDR3 coding DNA: TGCGCCAGCAGCGCTAGGGACAATTCTAACTATGGCTACACCTTC. Amino acid sequence: CASSARDNSNYGYTF. Based on the CDR3 plus reference TRBV5-1 and TRBJ1-2, the full variable domain is KAGVTQTPRYLIKTRGQQVTLSCSPISGHRSVSWYQQTPGQGLQFLFEYFSETQRNKGNFPGRFSGRQFSNSRSEMNVSTLELGDSALYLCASSARDNSNYGYTFGSGTRLTVV.

The sample holds a few counts of this clone. This chain joins TRBV13 and TRBJ2-5, with TRBD2 matching 11 bases. Germline V gene data show CDR1 as PRHDT and CDR2 as FYEKMQ (reference sequence). This CDR3 contains 18 residues. The J segment lost 0 bases and the V segment lost 0 bases, leaving 6 bases of the junction unmatched. In DNA, the CDR3 is TGTGCCAGCAGCTTAGGATATAGCGGGGGGGCCCACCAAGAGACCCAGTACTTC. It yields the protein CASSLGYSGGAHQETQYF.

This clone turned up a few times. Other DNA sequences in this specimen translate into the identical CDR3. This rearrangement joins TRBV7-3 to TRBJ2-3; D may be TRBD2 (5 bases). The CDR3 covers 14 residues. CDR1 and CDR2 from the germline V gene are SGHTA and FQGTGA. V lost 0 bases, J lost 1 base, and 5 bases lay in between. In nucleotides, the CDR3 is TGTGCCAGCAGCTTAACGGAGGGCACAGATACGCAGTATTTT. Encoded protein: CASSLTEGTDTQYF.

The V call is TRBV18, the J call TRBJ1-3, with 8 bases matching TRBD1. Germline V gene data show CDR1 as KGHSH and CDR2 as LQKENI. V gave up 2 bases and J gave up 1 base; unmatched junction bases: 4. This CDR3 spans 16 amino acids. Here the CDR3 DNA reads TGTGCCAGCTCACCAGGACAGGGCAGTTCTGGAAACACCATATATTTT. Its translation is CASSPGQGSSGNTIYF.

This clone was counted a few times. V usage is TRBV19 and J usage is TRBJ1-2; unclear D gene. The CDR3 sequence is 14 residues long. Between the trimmed V and J ends, which lost 3 bases and 4 bases, there was a span of 12 bases. Germline CDR1 reads LNHDA; CDR2 reads SQIVND (reference sequence). This CDR3 reads CASSIPKEVYGYTF. In DNA form, the CDR3 reads TGTGCCAGTAGTATCCCTAAGGAGGTCTATGGCTACACCTTC.

The CDR3 is CASSQDGGRAEAFF. The CDR3 bases are TGCGCCAGCAGCCAAGATGGGGGGAGAGCTGAAGCTTTCTTT. This chain connects TRBV4-3 to TRBJ1-1, with D tentatively TRBD1 (5 bases). The germline V and J ends were trimmed by 0 bases and 6 bases, with 11 bases remaining between them. Looked up from germline, CDR1 is LGHNA and CDR2 is YSLEER. The CDR3 extends over 14 amino acids.

The CDR3 reads CASSLSDRVAYEQYF. The CDR3 nucleotides are TGCGCCAGCAGCTTGTCGGACAGGGTAGCCTACGAGCAGTACTTC. The chain uses TRBV5-1 and TRBJ2-7, with 8 bases lining up with TRBD1. Germline assignment: CDR1 SGHRS and CDR2 YFSETQ. V lost 1 base, J lost 2 bases, and 5 bases stayed unmatched. The length of the CDR3 is 15 residues.

This clone was seen more than once but under ten times. The CDR3 here is CASSLAGVYEQYF. The CDR3 DNA follows: TGTGCCAGCAGCTTAGCAGGGGTCTACGAGCAGTACTTC. The chain has TRBV5-4 and TRBJ2-7; possibly TRBD1 for D (6 bases). This CDR3 comprises 13 residues. Germline CDR1 is SGHNT and CDR2 is YYREEE (reference sequence). The V end was cut by 2 bases, the J end by 3 bases, with 9 bases between.

This chain joins TRBV12-3 or TRBV12-4 and TRBJ2-1, with unresolved D. Trimming left V 7 bases short and J 9 bases short, with 10 bases between. The length of the CDR3 is 11 residues. CDR3 DNA sequence: TGTGCCAGCATCATTGGCACTGAGCAGTTCTTC. Encoded protein: CASIIGTEQFF.

The genes are TRBV5-5 and TRBJ1-1, with TRBD1 matching over 8 bases. With V trimmed by 4 bases and J by 4 bases, 9 bases remained unmatched. The CDR3 is 15 residues long. Germline CDR1 reads SGHKS; CDR2 reads YYEKEE (reference sequence). CDR3: CASSPLRGPGTEAFF. CDR3 DNA: TGTGCCAGCAGCCCCCTCAGGGGGCCGGGCACTGAAGCTTTCTTT.